This TCR beta chain derives from a study of shared clonotypes between healthy human individuals. The sample holds one count of this clone. Here immunoSEQ multiplex PCR was the method, and the copy in TCRdb shows in-frame clones only, minus some. The table includes approximately 2.5 million clones, approximately 93% detected once. Trimming shortened V by 2 bases and J by 8 bases, and 13 bases separated the two germline ends. This CDR3 is 14 amino acids long. Germline CDR1 reads LNHDA; CDR2 reads SQIVND (reference sequence). This clonotype was obtained from a man aged 18 to 35 in good health. Some clones in this sample may be carry-over from other donors' samples. V gene TRBV19 combines with J gene TRBJ2-1, with D unresolved. Sequencing was performed on naive CD4+ T cells from PBMCs. Subset here: CD45RA+ positively selected. The CDR3 is CASSITARLDEQFF. In DNA form, the CDR3 reads TGTGCCAGTAGTATAACGGCCAGATTGGATGAGCAGTTCTTC.